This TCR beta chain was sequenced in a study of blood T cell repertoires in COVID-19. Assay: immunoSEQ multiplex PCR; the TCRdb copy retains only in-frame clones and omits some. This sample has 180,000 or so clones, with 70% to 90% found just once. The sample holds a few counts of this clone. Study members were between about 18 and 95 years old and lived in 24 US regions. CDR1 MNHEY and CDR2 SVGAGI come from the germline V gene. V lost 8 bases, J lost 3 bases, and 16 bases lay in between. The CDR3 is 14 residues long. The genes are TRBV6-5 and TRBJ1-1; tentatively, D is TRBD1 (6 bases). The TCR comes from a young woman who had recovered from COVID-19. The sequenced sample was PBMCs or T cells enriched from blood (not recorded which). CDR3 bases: TGTGCCAGCTTAATGGACAGAGGATACACTGAAGCTTTCTTT. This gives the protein CASLMDRGYTEAFF.